The TCR beta chain under discussion was sequenced for a study of blood T cell repertoires in COVID-19. Germline V lookup: CDR1 SGHRS, CDR2 YFSETQ. The CDR3 is made up of 13 amino acids. V lost 5 bases and J 4 bases, leaving 10 bases between the germline ends. Per the original data handling: How many nucleated cells were present was estimated from reference gene primer amplification. This table comes from immunoSEQ multiplex PCR, and its TCRdb copy is limited to in-frame clones, with some not included. That table gives V, J and clone size, and the DNA gave D and trimming. This repertoire shows around 310,000 clones, around 91% found once; its top ten account for around 0.93%.

The sequence came from a middle-aged woman with COVID-19, enrolled during active disease. The material sequenced was peripheral blood. The chain recombines TRBV5-1 with TRBJ2-1; maybe TRBD1 (5 bases). The CDR3 nucleotides are TGCGCCAGCAGACCGGACACTTACAATGAGCAGTTCTTC. It translates to CASRPDTYNEQFF. The entire variable domain, with the rest obtained from reference TRBV5-1 and TRBJ2-1, is as follows: KAGVTQTPRYLIKTRGQQVTLSCSPISGHRSVSWYQQTPGQGLQFLFEYFSETQRNKGNFPGRFSGRQFSNSRSEMNVSTLELGDSALYLCASRPDTYNEQFFGPGTRLTVL.